This T cell receptor (beta chain) was identified in a study of T cells in narcolepsy. The data were produced by immunoSEQ multiplex PCR, yet TCRdb's version contains in-frame clones alone and is incomplete. Of about 25,000 clones listed, approximately 84% are singletons. The CDR3 covers 18 residues. CDR1 and CDR2 from the germline V gene are LGHNA and YSLEER. Trimming took 4 bases from V and 0 from J; bases not matched to a gene: 12. The sample comprised CD45RA- memory CD4+ T cells from PBMCs. This chain joins TRBV4-3 and TRBJ2-3; 8 bases are shared with TRBD1. This TCR derives from a human donor with narcolepsy. The DNA for the CDR3 is TGCGCCAGCAGCCCTGGGGACAGGACCTTGGCTAGCACAGATACGCAGTATTTT. Protein product: CASSPGDRTLASTDTQYF.